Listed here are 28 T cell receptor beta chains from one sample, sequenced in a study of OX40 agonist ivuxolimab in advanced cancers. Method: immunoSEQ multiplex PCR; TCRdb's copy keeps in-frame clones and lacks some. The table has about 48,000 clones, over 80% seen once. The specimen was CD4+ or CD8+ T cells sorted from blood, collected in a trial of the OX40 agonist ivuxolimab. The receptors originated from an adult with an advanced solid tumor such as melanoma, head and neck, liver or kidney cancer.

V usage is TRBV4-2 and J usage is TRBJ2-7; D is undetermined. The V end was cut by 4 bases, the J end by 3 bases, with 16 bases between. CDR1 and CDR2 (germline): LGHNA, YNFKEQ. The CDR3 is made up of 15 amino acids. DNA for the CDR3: TGTGCCAGCAGCCCAGACCCGGGCCTCAACTACGAGCAGTACTTC. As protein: CASSPDPGLNYEQYF.

The CDR3 DNA follows: TGTGCCAGCAGTCTCCGGGACTCCCAAGAGACCCAGTACTTC. Protein sequence: CASSLRDSQETQYF. The rearrangement joins TRBV28 to TRBJ2-5; a possible D gene is TRBD2 (6 bases). The CDR3 extends over 14 amino acids. Germline values: CDR1 MDHEN, CDR2 SYDVKM. The V and J ends lost 5 bases and 1 base respectively, with 11 bases between them.

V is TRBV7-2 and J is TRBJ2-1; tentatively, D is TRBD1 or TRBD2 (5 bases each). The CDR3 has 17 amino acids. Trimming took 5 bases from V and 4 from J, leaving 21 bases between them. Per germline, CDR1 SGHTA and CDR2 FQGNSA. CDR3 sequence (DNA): TGTGCCAGCAGCCCAGTACCGGGACGGTGGGTTTACAATGAGCAGTTCTTC. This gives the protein CASSPVPGRWVYNEQFF. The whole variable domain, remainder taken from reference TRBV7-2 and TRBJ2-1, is GAGVSQSPSNKVTEKGKDVELRCDPISGHTALYWYRQSLGQGLEFLIYFQGNSAPDKSGLPSDRFSAERTGGSVSTLTIQRTQQEDSAVYLCASSPVPGRWVYNEQFFGPGTRLTVL.

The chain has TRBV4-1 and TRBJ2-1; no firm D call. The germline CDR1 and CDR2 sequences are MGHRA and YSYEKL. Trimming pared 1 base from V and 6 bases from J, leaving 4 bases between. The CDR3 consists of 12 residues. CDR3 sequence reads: CASSQVGNEQFF. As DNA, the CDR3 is TGCGCCAGCAGCCAAGTGGGCAATGAGCAGTTCTTC.

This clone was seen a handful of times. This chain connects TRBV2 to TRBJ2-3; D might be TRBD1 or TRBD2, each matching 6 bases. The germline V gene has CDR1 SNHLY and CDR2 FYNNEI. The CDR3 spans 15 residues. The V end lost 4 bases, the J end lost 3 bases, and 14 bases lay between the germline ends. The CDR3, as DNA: TGTGCCAGCAGTGGTGGGGGGCGAAAAACAGATACGCAGTATTTT. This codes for CASSGGGRKTDTQYF.

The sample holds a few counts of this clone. CDR3 coding DNA: TGCAGCGTTGAGCACCGGTCGGGGGGTGGAGATACGCAGTATTTT. Translated, it gives CSVEHRSGGGDTQYF. The chain uses TRBV29-1 and TRBJ2-3; 7 positions agree with TRBD2. The germline gives CDR1 SQVTM, CDR2 ANQGSEA. This CDR3 region has 15 residues. V lost 3 bases, J lost 5 bases, and 11 bases stayed unmatched.

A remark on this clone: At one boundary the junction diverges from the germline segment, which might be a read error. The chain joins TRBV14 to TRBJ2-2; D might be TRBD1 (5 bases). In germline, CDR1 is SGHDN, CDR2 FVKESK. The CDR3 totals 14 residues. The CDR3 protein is CASSQLQDTGELFF. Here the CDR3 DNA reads TGCGCCAGCAGCCAACTACAGGACACCGGGGAGCTGTTTTTT.

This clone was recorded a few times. Here the CDR3 DNA reads TGTGCCTGGAGTGCCGCAGTGAACACCGGGGAGCTGTTTTTT. It translates to CAWSAAVNTGELFF. V and J are TRBV30 and TRBJ2-2, with D uncertain. The CDR3 has 14 residues. Germline CDR1 reads GTSNPN; CDR2 reads SVGIG (reference sequence). The V end was cut by 1 base, the J end by 1 base, with 7 bases between.

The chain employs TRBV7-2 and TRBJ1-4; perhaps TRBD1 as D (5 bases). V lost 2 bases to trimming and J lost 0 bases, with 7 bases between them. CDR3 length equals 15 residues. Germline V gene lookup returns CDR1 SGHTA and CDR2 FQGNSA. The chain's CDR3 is CASSLNRPTNEKLFF. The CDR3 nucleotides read TGTGCCAGCAGCTTAAACAGGCCAACTAATGAAAAACTGTTTTTT.

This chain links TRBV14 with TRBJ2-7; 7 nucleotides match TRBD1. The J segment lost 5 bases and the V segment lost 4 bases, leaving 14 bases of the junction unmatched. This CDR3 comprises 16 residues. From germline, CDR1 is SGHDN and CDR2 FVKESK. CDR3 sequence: CASSPWGNTGADEQYF. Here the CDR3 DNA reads TGTGCCAGCAGCCCGTGGGGGAACACAGGGGCGGACGAGCAGTACTTC.

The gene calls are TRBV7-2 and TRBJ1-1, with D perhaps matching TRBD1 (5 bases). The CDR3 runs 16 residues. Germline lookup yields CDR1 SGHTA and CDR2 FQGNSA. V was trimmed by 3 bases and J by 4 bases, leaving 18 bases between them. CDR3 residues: CASSLGTGTGGTEAFF. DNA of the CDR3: TGTGCCAGCAGCTTGGGTACAGGAACCGGCGGCACTGAAGCTTTCTTT.

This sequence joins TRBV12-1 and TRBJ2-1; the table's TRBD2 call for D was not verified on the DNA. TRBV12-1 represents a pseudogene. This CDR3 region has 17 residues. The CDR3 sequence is CASSPSTSGTIHNEQFF. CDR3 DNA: TGTGCCAGCAGCCCGTCGACTAGCGGGACAATACACAATGAGCAGTTCTTC.

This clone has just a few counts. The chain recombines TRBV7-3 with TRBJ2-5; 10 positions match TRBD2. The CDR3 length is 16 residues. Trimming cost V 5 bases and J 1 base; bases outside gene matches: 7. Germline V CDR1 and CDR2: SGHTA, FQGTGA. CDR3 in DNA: TGTGCCAGCAGCCTGGGACTAGCGAGAGGCCAAGAGACCCAGTACTTC. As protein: CASSLGLARGQETQYF.

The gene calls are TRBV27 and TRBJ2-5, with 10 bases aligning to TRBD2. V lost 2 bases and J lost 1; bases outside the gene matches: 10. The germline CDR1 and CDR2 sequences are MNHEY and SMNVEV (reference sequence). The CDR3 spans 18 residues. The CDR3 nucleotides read TGTGCCAGCAGTTTAAGGCTAGCGGGGGCCAAATCCCAAGAGACCCAGTACTTC. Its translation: CASSLRLAGAKSQETQYF.

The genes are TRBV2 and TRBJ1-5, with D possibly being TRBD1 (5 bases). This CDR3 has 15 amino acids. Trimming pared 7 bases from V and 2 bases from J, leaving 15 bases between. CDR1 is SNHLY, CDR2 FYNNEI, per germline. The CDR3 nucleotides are TGTGCCAGCATCAGCGGGGCTAAGGGCAATCAGCCCCAGCATTTT. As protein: CASISGAKGNQPQHF. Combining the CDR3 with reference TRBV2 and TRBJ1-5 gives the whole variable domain EPEVTQTPSHQVTQMGQEVILRCVPISNHLYFYWYRQILGQKVEFLVSFYNNEISEKSEIFDDQFSVERPDGSNFTLKIRSTKLEDSAMYFCASISGAKGNQPQHFGDGTRLSIL.

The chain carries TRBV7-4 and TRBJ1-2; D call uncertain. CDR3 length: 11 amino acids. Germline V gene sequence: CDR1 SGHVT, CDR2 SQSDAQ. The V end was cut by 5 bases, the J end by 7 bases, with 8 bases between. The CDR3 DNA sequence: TGTGCCAGCAGCCTTTCGGGTGGCTACACCTTC. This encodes CASSLSGGYTF.

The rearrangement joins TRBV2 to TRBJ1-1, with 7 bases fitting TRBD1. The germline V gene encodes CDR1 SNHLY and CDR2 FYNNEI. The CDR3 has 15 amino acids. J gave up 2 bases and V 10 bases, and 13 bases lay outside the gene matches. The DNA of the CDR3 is TGTGCCACAAAAGCGTCGGGACAGCCTAACACTGAAGCTTTCTTT. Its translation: CATKASGQPNTEAFF.

Written as DNA, the CDR3 is TGTGCCAGCAGCTTAGCCGGGCTCTTAAACATTCAGTACTTC. It is translated as CASSLAGLLNIQYF. The V call is TRBV7-9, the J call TRBJ2-4; D gene ambiguous. The V and J ends lost 0 bases and 6 bases respectively, with 9 bases between them. The CDR3 length is 14 residues. Germline V gives CDR1 SEHNR, CDR2 FQNEAQ (reference sequence).

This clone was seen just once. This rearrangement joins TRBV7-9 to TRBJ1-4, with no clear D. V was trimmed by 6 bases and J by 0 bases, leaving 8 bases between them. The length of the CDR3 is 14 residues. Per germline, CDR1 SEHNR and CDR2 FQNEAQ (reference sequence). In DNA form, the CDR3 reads TGTGCCAGCAGTCGCGGAACAACTAATGAAAAACTGTTTTTT. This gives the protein CASSRGTTNEKLFF.

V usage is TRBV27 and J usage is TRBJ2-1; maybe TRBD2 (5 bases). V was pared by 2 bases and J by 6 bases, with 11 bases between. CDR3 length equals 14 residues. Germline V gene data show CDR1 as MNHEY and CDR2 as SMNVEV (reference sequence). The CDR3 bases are TGTGCCAGCAGTTTACCCGGACTGGTCAATGAGCAGTTCTTC. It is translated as CASSLPGLVNEQFF.

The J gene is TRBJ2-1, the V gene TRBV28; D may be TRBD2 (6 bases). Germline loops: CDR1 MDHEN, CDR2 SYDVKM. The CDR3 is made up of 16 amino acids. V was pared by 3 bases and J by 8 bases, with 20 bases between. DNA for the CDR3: TGTGCCAGCAGTTTCCACGACTACCAAGGAGGGGATGAGCAGTTCTTC. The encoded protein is CASSFHDYQGGDEQFF. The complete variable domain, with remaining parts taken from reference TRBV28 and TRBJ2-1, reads DVKVTQSSRYLVKRTGEKVFLECVQDMDHENMFWYRQDPGLGLRLIYFSYDVKMKEKGDIPEGYSVSREKKERFSLILESASTNQTSMYLCASSFHDYQGGDEQFFGPGTRLTVL.

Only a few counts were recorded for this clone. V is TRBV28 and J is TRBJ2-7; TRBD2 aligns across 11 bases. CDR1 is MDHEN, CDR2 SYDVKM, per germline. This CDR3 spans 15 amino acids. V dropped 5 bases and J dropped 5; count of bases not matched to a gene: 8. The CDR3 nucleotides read TGTGCCAGCAGTGCCCTTTCTAGCGGGAGGAACGAGCAGTACTTC. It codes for CASSALSSGRNEQYF.

Written as DNA, the CDR3 is TGTGCCAGCAGCCAAGGTGGTCTGTTGGGGGGAAGCAATCAGCCCCAGCATTTT. As protein: CASSQGGLLGGSNQPQHF. The chain joins TRBV7-9 to TRBJ1-5; D perhaps matches TRBD1 (5 bases). V lost 5 bases and J 1 base, leaving 21 bases between the germline ends. CDR1 is SEHNR, CDR2 FQNEAQ, per germline (reference sequence). CDR3 size: 18 residues. The full variable domain, in which reference TRBV7-9 and TRBJ1-5 provide the parts outside the CDR3, is DTGVSQNPRHKITKRGQNVTFRCDPISEHNRLYWYRQTLGQGPEFLTYFQNEAQLEKSRLLSDRFSAERPKGSFSTLEIQRTEQGDSAMYLCASSQGGLLGGSNQPQHFGDGTRLSIL.

Here the CDR3 reads CASSQLKAGTGHYEQYF. CDR3 sequence (DNA): TGTGCCAGCAGCCAACTTAAAGCGGGGACAGGGCACTACGAGCAGTACTTC. This chain connects TRBV14 to TRBJ2-7, with 9 nucleotides matching TRBD1. Germline V gene data show CDR1 as SGHDN and CDR2 as FVKESK. The CDR3 is 17 residues long. Trimming cost V 2 bases and J 3 bases; bases outside gene matches: 11.

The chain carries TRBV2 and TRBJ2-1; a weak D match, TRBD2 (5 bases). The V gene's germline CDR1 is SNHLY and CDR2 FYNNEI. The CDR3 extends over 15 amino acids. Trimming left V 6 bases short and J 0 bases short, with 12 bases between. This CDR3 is CASSERGSSYNEQFF. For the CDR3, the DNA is TGTGCCAGCAGCGAACGGGGTAGCTCCTACAATGAGCAGTTCTTC.

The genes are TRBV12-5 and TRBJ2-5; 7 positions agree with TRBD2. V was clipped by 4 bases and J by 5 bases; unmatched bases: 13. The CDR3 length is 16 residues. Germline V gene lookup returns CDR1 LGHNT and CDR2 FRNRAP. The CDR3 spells CASGSSPGLGGETQYF. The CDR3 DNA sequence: TGTGCTAGTGGTTCTTCCCCTGGACTGGGAGGGGAGACCCAGTACTTC. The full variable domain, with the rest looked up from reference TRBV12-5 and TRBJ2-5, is DARVTQTPRHKVTEMGQEVTMRCQPILGHNTVFWYRQTMMQGLELLAYFRNRAPLDDSGMPKDRFSAEMPDATLATLKIQPSEPRDSAVYFCASGSSPGLGGETQYFGPGTRLLVL.

This CDR3 is CASSFSQGGTEAFF. The CDR3 DNA reads as TGTGCCAGCAGCTTTAGCCAGGGCGGGACTGAAGCTTTCTTT. The chain carries TRBV7-2 and TRBJ1-1, with a weak D call TRBD1 (5 bases). V was trimmed by 3 bases and J by 5 bases, leaving 13 bases between them. The CDR3 extends over 14 amino acids. Germline V gives CDR1 SGHTA, CDR2 FQGNSA.

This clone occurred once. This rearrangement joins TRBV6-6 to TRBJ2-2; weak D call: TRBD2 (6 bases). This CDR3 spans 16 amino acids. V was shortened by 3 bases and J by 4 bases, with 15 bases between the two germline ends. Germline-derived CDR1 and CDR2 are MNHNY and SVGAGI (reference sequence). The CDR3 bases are TGTGCCAGCAGTTATTTACGGGACGGGGGCACCGGGGAGCTGTTTTTT. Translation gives CASSYLRDGGTGELFF.